Each of the 4 T cell receptor beta chains below was sequenced from the same sample in a study of blood T cell repertoires in COVID-19 (dated by TCRdb to about 2020). The method behind the library was the immunoSEQ multiplex PCR assay. What TCRdb holds here is the immuneACCESS table cut down to in-frame rearrangements. Part of the clones is not present; checked against another copy, under half of the missing clones reflect an unresolved V gene, and the others are unexplained. This sample comprises some 210,000 clones, over 75% of them detected only once. The ten largest clones represent more than 4.5% of the sample. The sequenced material came from peripheral blood. These receptors were collected from a woman aged 40 to 49 with acute or convalescent COVID-19.

The rearrangement uses TRBV2 and TRBJ1-1; 7 nucleotides match TRBD1. V gave up 6 bases and J gave up 1 base; unmatched junction bases: 23. CDR3 length: 20 amino acids. From germline, CDR1 is SNHLY and CDR2 FYNNEI. The CDR3 DNA sequence: TGTGCCAGCAGGGTCCCCCAGAGGACAGGACCTAGGCACCGGAACACTGAAGCTTTCTTT. This encodes CASRVPQRTGPRHRNTEAFF.

The J gene is TRBJ1-2, the V gene TRBV7-2; D unresolved. V lost 3 bases and J lost 0, with 8 bases in between. Per the germline V gene, CDR1 is SGHTA and CDR2 is FQGNSA. This CDR3 has 14 residues. DNA for the CDR3: TGTGCCAGCAGCTTTTCCTCCCCTAACTATGGCTACACCTTC. This encodes CASSFSSPNYGYTF.

This rearrangement joins TRBV29-1 to TRBJ1-2; 7 bases fit TRBD1. The CDR3 spans 14 residues. Germline V gene lookup returns CDR1 SQVTM and CDR2 ANQGSEA. V lost 2 bases, J lost 6 bases, and 9 bases stayed unmatched. This chain's CDR3 is CSVEPMTGIHGYTF. The CDR3 bases are TGCAGCGTTGAACCCATGACAGGGATCCATGGCTACACCTTC.

The V and J genes are TRBV6-6 and TRBJ1-4; the D gene is possibly TRBD1 (5 bases). Trimming pared 7 bases from V and 7 bases from J, leaving 16 bases between. This CDR3 spans 14 amino acids. Germline CDR1 and CDR2: MNHNY and SVGAGI (reference sequence). In DNA, the CDR3 is TGTGCCAGCACTCCCGGGGGACTTGGTGAAAAACTGTTTTTT. Protein sequence: CASTPGGLGEKLFF.